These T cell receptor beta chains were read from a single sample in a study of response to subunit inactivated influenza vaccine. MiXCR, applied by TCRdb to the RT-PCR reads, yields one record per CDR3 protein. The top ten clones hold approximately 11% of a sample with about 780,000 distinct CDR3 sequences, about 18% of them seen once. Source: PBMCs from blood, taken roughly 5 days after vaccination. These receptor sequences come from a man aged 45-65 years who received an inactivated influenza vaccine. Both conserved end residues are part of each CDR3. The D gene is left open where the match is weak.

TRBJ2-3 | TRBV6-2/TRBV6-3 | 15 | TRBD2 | CASRGLAGLTDTQYF
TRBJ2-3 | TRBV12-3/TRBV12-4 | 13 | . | CASSSLGTDTQYF
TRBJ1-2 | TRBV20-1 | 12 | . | CSARTGVVGYIF
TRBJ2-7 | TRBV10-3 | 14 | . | CAISDSGRSYEQYF
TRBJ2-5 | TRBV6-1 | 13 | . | CASRRDFQETQYF
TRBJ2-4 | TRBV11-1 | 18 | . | CASSRRALAEGEKNIQYF
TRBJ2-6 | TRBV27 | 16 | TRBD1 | CASGQRGTGGANVLTF
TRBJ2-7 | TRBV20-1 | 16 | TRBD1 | CSARARDRGFSYEQYF
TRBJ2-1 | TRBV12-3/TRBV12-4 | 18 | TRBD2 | CASSFGTSGAIPYNEQFF
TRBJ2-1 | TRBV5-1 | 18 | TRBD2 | CASSTGLAGRSSYNEQFF
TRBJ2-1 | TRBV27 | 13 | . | CASSFGHYNEQFF
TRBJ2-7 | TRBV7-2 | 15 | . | CASSLIPVRTYEQYF
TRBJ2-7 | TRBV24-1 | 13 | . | CATSPGELYEQYF
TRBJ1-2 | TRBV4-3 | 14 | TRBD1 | CASRDRGGNYGYTF
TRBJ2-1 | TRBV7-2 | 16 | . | CASSLVASTIYNEQFF
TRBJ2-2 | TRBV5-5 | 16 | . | CASSREPTGMGGELFF
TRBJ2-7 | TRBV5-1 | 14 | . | CASSPTEATYEQYF
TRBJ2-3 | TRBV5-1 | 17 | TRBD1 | CASSPGTAIDSTDTQYF
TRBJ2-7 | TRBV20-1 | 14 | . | CSVTTGPSGDEQYF
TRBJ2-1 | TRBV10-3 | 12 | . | CAISELANEQFF
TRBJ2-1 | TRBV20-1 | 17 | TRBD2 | CSARALAGGYPGNEQFF
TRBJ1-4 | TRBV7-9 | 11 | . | CASSLNQKLFF
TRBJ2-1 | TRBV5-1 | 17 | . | CASSLGTGNRKINEQFF
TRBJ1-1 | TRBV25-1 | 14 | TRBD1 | CASGRGQGNTEAFF
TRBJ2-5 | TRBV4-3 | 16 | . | CASSQGSRQQKETQYF
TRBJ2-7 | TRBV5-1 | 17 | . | CASSSTASWTASYEQYF